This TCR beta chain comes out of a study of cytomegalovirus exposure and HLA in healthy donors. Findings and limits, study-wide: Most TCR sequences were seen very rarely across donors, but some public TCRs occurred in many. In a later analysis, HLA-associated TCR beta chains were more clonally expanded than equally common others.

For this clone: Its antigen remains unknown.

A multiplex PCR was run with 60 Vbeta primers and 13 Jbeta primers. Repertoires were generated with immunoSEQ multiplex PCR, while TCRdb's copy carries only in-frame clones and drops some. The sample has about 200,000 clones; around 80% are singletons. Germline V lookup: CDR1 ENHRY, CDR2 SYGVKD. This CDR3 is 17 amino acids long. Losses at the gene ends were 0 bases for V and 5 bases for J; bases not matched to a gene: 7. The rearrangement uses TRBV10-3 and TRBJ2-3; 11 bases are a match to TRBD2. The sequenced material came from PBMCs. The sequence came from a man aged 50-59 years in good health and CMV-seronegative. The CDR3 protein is CAISESGTSGSKDTQYF. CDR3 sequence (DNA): TGTGCCATCAGTGAGTCGGGAACTAGCGGGAGTAAAGATACGCAGTATTTT.